The 20 T cell receptor beta chains listed next were all sequenced from one sample in a study of blood T cell repertoires in COVID-19. Data came from immunoSEQ multiplex PCR; TCRdb stores just in-frame clones and leaves some out. This sample has about 42,000 clones, with approximately 85% found just once. Sequencing input: peripheral blood. These receptors originate from a human donor in a cohort sampled during active COVID-19.

This clone was counted only a few times. V gene TRBV5-4 combines with J gene TRBJ2-5; the D gene is possibly TRBD1 (5 bases). V was trimmed by 3 bases and J by 0 bases, leaving 9 bases between them. Looked up from germline, CDR1 is SGHNT and CDR2 is YYREEE (reference sequence). This CDR3 has 14 amino acids. The DNA for the CDR3 is TGTGCCAGCAGCTCCGGACAATACCAAGAGACCCAGTACTTC. Its translation: CASSSGQYQETQYF.

This clone appeared a single time. Mismatch with germline at one junction end may stem from a read error. The V call is TRBV29-1, the J call TRBJ1-2, with D unclear. From germline, CDR1 is SQVTM and CDR2 ANQGSEA. This CDR3 is built from 10 residues. The CDR3 is CSVEERGGPF. CDR3 nucleotides: TGCAGCGTTGAAGAAAGAGGAGGCCCCTTC.

The rearrangement links TRBV2 to TRBJ2-5; 10 bases align to TRBD1. CDR3 size: 14 residues. Trimming removed 8 bases from V and 2 bases from J; junction bases left unmatched: 5. CDR1 and CDR2 from the germline V gene are SNHLY and FYNNEI. CDR3 DNA sequence: TGTGCCAGCGAGAGGGGACAGGGGCAAGAGACCCAGTACTTC. Residues: CASERGQGQETQYF.

To note about this clone: Other DNA sequences in the same sample also yield this CDR3. The DNA of the CDR3 is TGTGCCAGCAGTTACTTAAATCAGCCCCAGCATTTT. This encodes CASSYLNQPQHF. J is TRBJ1-5 and V is TRBV6-6; unclear D gene. Germline CDR1 is MNHNY and CDR2 is SVGAGI (reference sequence). The CDR3 is 12 amino acids. Trimming pared 1 base from V and 4 bases from J, leaving 2 bases between.

This clone was seen only a few times. The chain joins TRBV19 to TRBJ1-5; D remains unclear. The germline CDR1 and CDR2 sequences are LNHDA and SQIVND (reference sequence). The CDR3 extends over 13 amino acids. V dropped 3 bases and J dropped 4 bases, with 7 bases sitting between them. The CDR3 DNA follows: TGTGCCAGTAGTATTCTCCTTAATCAGCCCCAGCATTTT. Translation: CASSILLNQPQHF. The entire variable domain, with the rest obtained from reference TRBV19 and TRBJ1-5, is as follows: DGGITQSPKYLFRKEGQNVTLSCEQNLNHDAMYWYRQDPGQGLRLIYYSQIVNDFQKGDIAEGYSVSREKKESFPLTVTSAQKNPTAFYLCASSILLNQPQHFGDGTRLSIL.

CDR3 sequence: CASSYAGTGDNEQFF. The CDR3 coding sequence is TGTGCCAGCAGCTACGCCGGGACAGGGGACAATGAGCAGTTCTTC. V gene TRBV5-4 combines with J gene TRBJ2-1; TRBD1 matches 10 bases. The germline gives CDR1 SGHNT, CDR2 YYREEE (reference sequence). V dropped 3 bases and J dropped 5; count of bases not matched to a gene: 5. The CDR3 extends over 15 amino acids.

The chain uses TRBV6-5 and TRBJ2-3; D is perhaps TRBD2 (5 bases). The CDR3 is 15 residues long. The ends were cut back, 8 bases at V and 4 bases at J, with 19 bases in the middle. CDR1 is MNHEY, CDR2 SVGAGI, per germline. CDR3 amino acids: CASRDGSNWADTQYF. As DNA, the CDR3 is TGTGCCAGCCGGGATGGGAGCAATTGGGCAGATACGCAGTATTTT.

The chain uses TRBV7-3 and TRBJ2-2, with D tentatively TRBD2 (5 bases). CDR3 length: 14 amino acids. V lost 4 bases to trimming and J lost 6 bases, with 12 bases between them. Germline V gene lookup returns CDR1 SGHTA and CDR2 FQGTGA. CDR3 amino acids: CASSSTTRAGELFF. The CDR3 nucleotides read TGTGCCAGCAGCTCTACCACTAGGGCCGGGGAGCTGTTTTTT.

In DNA form, the CDR3 reads TGTGCCTGGAGCCAGGGGGGCTATGGCTACACCTTC. This sequence encodes CAWSQGGYGYTF. The rearrangement joins TRBV30 to TRBJ1-2, with 7 bases matching TRBD1. Germline loops: CDR1 GTSNPN, CDR2 SVGIG (reference sequence). The CDR3 runs to 12 residues. With 3 bases clipped from V and 4 bases from J, the junction kept 2 bases outside the gene matches.

This clone was seen only once. The chain recombines TRBV3-1 (or the pseudogene TRBV3-2) with TRBJ2-1; 10 bases are shared with TRBD2. Germline V lookup: CDR1 LGHDT, CDR2 YNNKEL (reference sequence). This CDR3 comprises 15 residues. The J segment lost 6 bases and the V segment lost 4 bases, leaving 6 bases of the junction unmatched. In nucleotides, the CDR3 is TGTGCCAGCAGCCGTACGGGACTAGCGTCCAATGAGCAGTTCTTC. The encoded protein is CASSRTGLASNEQFF.

The V gene is TRBV27, the J gene TRBJ2-3; TRBD2 agrees at 8 bases. The CDR3 extends over 16 amino acids. The ends lost 6 bases at V and 5 bases at J; junction bases unmatched: 13. CDR1 and CDR2 (germline): MNHEY, SMNVEV (reference sequence). CDR3 loop: CASSLGGEGRGDTQYF. For the CDR3, the DNA is TGTGCCAGCAGCCTCGGGGGGGAGGGGCGCGGAGATACGCAGTATTTT.

The chain couples TRBV20-1 to TRBJ2-1; TRBD1 agrees at 10 bases. V dropped 6 bases and J dropped 14; count of bases not matched to a gene: 7. The CDR3 loop spans 11 amino acids. CDR1 and CDR2 (germline): DFQATT, SNEGSKA (reference sequence). The CDR3: CSAVGTGEKFF. The DNA for the CDR3 is TGCAGTGCGGTGGGGACAGGGGAGAAGTTCTTC.

This clone is a singleton in its sample. The chain links TRBV7-2 to TRBJ2-7; 7 nucleotides line up with TRBD1. The germline V gene has CDR1 SGHTA and CDR2 FQGNSA. V lost 5 bases and J lost 2; bases outside the gene matches: 15. The CDR3 is 17 amino acids. Here the CDR3 DNA reads TGTGCCAGCAGCCCACGCTCGGGGACAGCTATTACCTACGAGCAGTACTTC. Residues: CASSPRSGTAITYEQYF.

Notes on this clone: At one boundary the junction diverges from the germline segment, which might be a read error. The chain carries TRBV30 and TRBJ1-1; D is perhaps TRBD1 (6 bases). The CDR3 runs to 13 residues. Germline V gene lookup returns CDR1 GTSNPN and CDR2 SVGIG (reference sequence). Here the CDR3 reads CARRRTASTEAFF. In nucleotides, the CDR3 is TGTGCCCGGAGAAGGACAGCGAGCACTGAAGCTTTCTTT.

This chain connects TRBV5-4 to TRBJ1-6; 8 bases are a match to TRBD1. CDR1 is SGHNT, CDR2 YYREEE, per germline (reference sequence). The CDR3 is 18 amino acids. With V trimmed by 4 bases and J by 0 bases, 9 bases remained unmatched. DNA for the CDR3: TGTGCCAGCAGCGGGGGGACAGGTCTATCCTCCTATAATTCACCCCTCCACTTT. As protein: CASSGGTGLSSYNSPLHF.

This clone was found once. The chain couples TRBV10-3 to TRBJ2-5; 9 bases line up with TRBD1. With V trimmed by 5 bases and J by 5 bases, 6 bases remained unmatched. Germline CDR1 and CDR2: ENHRY and SYGVKD. The CDR3 is 14 amino acids. DNA for the CDR3: TGTGCCATCAGTAATGACAGGGGGGACGAGACCCAGTACTTC. Translated, it gives CAISNDRGDETQYF.

Note on this clone: The same CDR3 arises from other DNA sequences in this sample as well. The chain combines TRBV4-2 with TRBJ2-1; the match to TRBD2 covers 8 bases. The CDR3 is made up of 15 amino acids. The V segment lost 1 base and the J segment 5 bases; nucleotides outside the gene matches: 4. CDR1 and CDR2 (germline): LGHNA, YNFKEQ. The CDR3 bases are TGTGCCAGCAGCCAAGGGCTAGCGGGCGACAATGAGCAGTTCTTC. Its protein product is CASSQGLAGDNEQFF.

This clone has only a few counts. This sequence joins TRBV7-2 and TRBJ1-6, with D possibly matching TRBD1 (6 bases). The CDR3 loop spans 14 amino acids. Trimming removed 4 bases at V and 15 bases at J, with 19 bases between. The germline V gene encodes CDR1 SGHTA and CDR2 FQGNSA. The CDR3 loop reads CASSSHPQGQVLHF. As DNA, the CDR3 is TGTGCCAGCAGCTCGCACCCGCAGGGACAAGTCCTCCACTTT.

This clone was counted only a few times. The rearrangement links TRBV5-8 to TRBJ1-6; TRBD1 aligns across 9 bases. With V trimmed by 4 bases and J by 10 bases, 6 bases remained unmatched. Germline V lookup: CDR1 SGHTS, CDR2 YDEGEE. The CDR3 runs 14 residues. CDR3 loop: CASSPTGGHSPLHF. For the CDR3, the DNA is TGTGCCAGCAGCCCGACAGGGGGACACTCACCCCTCCACTTT.

The rearrangement links TRBV30 to TRBJ2-2, with 7 bases lining up with TRBD2. The CDR3 has 14 residues. Losses at the gene ends were 0 bases for V and 4 bases for J; bases not matched to a gene: 2. Germline assignment: CDR1 GTSNPN and CDR2 SVGIG (reference sequence). The CDR3 is CAWSVGGATGELFF. The CDR3 DNA reads as TGTGCCTGGAGTGTGGGAGGGGCCACCGGGGAGCTGTTTTTT.